Listed below are T cell receptor beta chains from one sample, sequenced in a study of cytomegalovirus exposure and HLA in healthy donors. Some clones are missing from TCRdb's copy, which holds only in-frame ones; the method was immunoSEQ multiplex PCR. The sample lists 82,000 or so clones, about 9.4% seen once, with more than 20% in the top ten. The sequenced sample consisted of PBMCs. The receptors shown here come from a man aged 55 to 70 in good health and CMV-seropositive. Each CDR3 is given with its conserved first and last residue. The order of the fields is clone size, J gene, D gene, V gene, CDR3 DNA, CDR3 protein. A D gene is named only where the DNA matches it firmly. Clone size is given for some rows only: seen once, a few or many times, or a class if the clone is expanded.

abundance: few; j_gene: TRBJ1-5; d_gene: NA; v_gene: TRBV15; CDR3nt: TGTGCCACCAGCAGAGGGTGGGGCCTGGAGCCCCAGCATTTT; CDR3aa: CATSRGWGLEPQHF
abundance: NA; j_gene: TRBJ2-7; d_gene: NA; v_gene: TRBV6-6; CDR3nt: TGTGCCAGCAGTTACAACCCACGGCGGGACTACGAGCAGTACTTC; CDR3aa: CASSYNPRRDYEQYF
abundance: NA; j_gene: TRBJ2-4; d_gene: TRBD1; v_gene: TRBV6-1; CDR3nt: TGTGCCAGCACCCTGGACAGGGCTAAAAACATTCAGTACTTC; CDR3aa: CASTLDRAKNIQYF
abundance: NA; j_gene: TRBJ2-7; d_gene: TRBD1; v_gene: TRBV5-1; CDR3nt: TGCGCCAGCAGCACGACAGGGGGCGGATACGAGCAGTACTTC; CDR3aa: CASSTTGGGYEQYF
abundance: NA; j_gene: TRBJ2-7; d_gene: TRBD2; v_gene: TRBV28; CDR3nt: TGTGCCAGCAGTAATTCGGGGACTATCTCCTACGAGCAGTACTTC; CDR3aa: CASSNSGTISYEQYF
abundance: few; j_gene: TRBJ1-5; d_gene: NA; v_gene: TRBV5-1; CDR3nt: TGCGCCAGCAGCTCGGACACTAATCAGCCCCAGCATTTT; CDR3aa: CASSSDTNQPQHF
abundance: NA; j_gene: TRBJ1-1; d_gene: TRBD1; v_gene: TRBV7-9; CDR3nt: TGTGCCAGCAGCTATGACGGACAGGTGAACACTGAAGCTTTCTTT; CDR3aa: CASSYDGQVNTEAFF
abundance: few; j_gene: TRBJ1-6; d_gene: NA; v_gene: TRBV7-8; CDR3nt: TGTGCCAGCAGCCCCCTCCCCCCACGCTCGGTCGGGTTCCCCCTCCACTTT; CDR3aa: CASSPLPPRSVGFPLHF
abundance: few; j_gene: TRBJ1-4; d_gene: NA; v_gene: TRBV6-1; CDR3nt: TGTGCCAGCAGTGGTCGACTCGGGTCTAATGAAAAACTGTTTTTT; CDR3aa: CASSGRLGSNEKLFF
abundance: few; j_gene: TRBJ1-4; d_gene: NA; v_gene: TRBV19; CDR3nt: TGTGCCAGTAGTGATTTGGGAGCTAATGAAAAACTGTTTTTT; CDR3aa: CASSDLGANEKLFF
abundance: NA; j_gene: TRBJ1-6; d_gene: TRBD1; v_gene: TRBV19; CDR3nt: TGTGCCAGTAGTATGGGACAGGCTGCTTCACCCCTCCACTTT; CDR3aa: CASSMGQAASPLHF
abundance: NA; j_gene: TRBJ1-4; d_gene: TRBD1; v_gene: TRBV13; CDR3nt: TGTGCCAGCAGCTTAATTGGGACAGGGGGAGAAAAACTGTTTTTT; CDR3aa: CASSLIGTGGEKLFF
abundance: few; j_gene: TRBJ1-6; d_gene: NA; v_gene: TRBV5-3; CDR3nt: TGTGCCAGAAAGGTTGCAGCGTCTTCACCCCTCCACTTT; CDR3aa: CARKVAASSPLHF
abundance: NA; j_gene: TRBJ1-5; d_gene: NA; v_gene: TRBV11-2; CDR3nt: TGTGCCAGCAGCGAAGACAGGTTACAGCCCCAGCATTTT; CDR3aa: CASSEDRLQPQHF
abundance: few; j_gene: TRBJ2-7; d_gene: TRBD1; v_gene: TRBV7-9; CDR3nt: TGTGCCAGCAGCTTAGCTCGGGACAGGGAGTACTTC; CDR3aa: CASSLARDREYF
abundance: few; j_gene: TRBJ2-2; d_gene: NA; v_gene: TRBV5-1; CDR3nt: TGCGCCAGCCCAGCAGGAGGAATGATGAACACCGGGGAGCTGTTTTTT; CDR3aa: CASPAGGMMNTGELFF
abundance: few; j_gene: TRBJ1-5; d_gene: NA; v_gene: TRBV11-2; CDR3nt: TGTGCCAGCAGCTTAGACTCTAATCAGCCCCAGCATTTT; CDR3aa: CASSLDSNQPQHF
abundance: many; j_gene: TRBJ2-3; d_gene: TRBD2; v_gene: TRBV30; CDR3nt: TGTGCCTGGAGTGCGGGACTAGCCCGCACAGATACGCAGTATTTT; CDR3aa: CAWSAGLARTDTQYF
abundance: NA; j_gene: TRBJ2-1; d_gene: TRBD2; v_gene: TRBV7-3; CDR3nt: TGTGCCAGCAGCCCAGCAAGCGGGAGCTACAATGAGCAGTTCTTC; CDR3aa: CASSPASGSYNEQFF
abundance: NA; j_gene: TRBJ2-2; d_gene: NA; v_gene: TRBV27; CDR3nt: TGTGCCAGCAGGGAGAGGTACACCGGGGAGCTGTTTTTT; CDR3aa: CASRERYTGELFF
abundance: few; j_gene: TRBJ2-5; d_gene: NA; v_gene: TRBV5-1; CDR3nt: TGCGCCAGCAGGTTCGGGGTAGCTAACGGGGAGACCCAGTACTTC; CDR3aa: CASRFGVANGETQYF
abundance: few; j_gene: TRBJ2-7; d_gene: TRBD1; v_gene: TRBV7-9; CDR3nt: TGTGCCAGCAGCCCCGGGACAGGAGCCTACGAGCAGTACTTC; CDR3aa: CASSPGTGAYEQYF